The 17 T cell receptor beta chains in this list originate from one sample, sequenced in a study of blood T cell repertoires in COVID-19 (dated by TCRdb to the early 2020s). The library was made by the immunoSEQ multiplex PCR assay. Sourced from immuneACCESS, this table was stored by TCRdb with only in-frame sequences that have V and J called. A share of the clones is absent; for the studies checked, an unresolved V gene accounts for under half, and the remainder has no known explanation. The sample table records tens of thousands of clones; over 80% of these occur just once. The ten largest clones add up to 5.4% of the sample. The specimen sequenced was peripheral blood. The receptor set was obtained from a human donor in a cohort sampled during active COVID-19.

The V gene is TRBV2, the J gene TRBJ2-7; maybe TRBD1 (5 bases). Germline assignment: CDR1 SNHLY and CDR2 FYNNEI. The CDR3 has 12 amino acids. Trimming removed 8 bases from V and 3 bases from J, with 11 bases in between. The CDR3 DNA follows: TGTGCCAGCCAGGGCGACCACTACGAGCAGTACGTC. It is translated as CASQGDHYEQYV.

V usage is TRBV19 and J usage is TRBJ1-2; D is ambiguous. The germline V gene has CDR1 LNHDA and CDR2 SQIVND (reference sequence). Between the trimmed V and J ends, which lost 5 bases and 0 bases, there was a span of 13 bases. The CDR3 contains 15 residues. The CDR3 loop reads CASSVQPGTNYGYTF. The CDR3 nucleotides read TGTGCCAGTAGTGTCCAACCGGGGACTAACTATGGCTACACCTTC.

The CDR3 nucleotides are TGTGCCAGCAGCCGAATGACTAGCGGCCAAGAGACCCAGTACTTC. Residues: CASSRMTSGQETQYF. This chain links TRBV6-2 or TRBV6-3 with TRBJ2-5; 9 nucleotides line up with TRBD2. Germline V gene sequence: CDR1 MNHEY, CDR2 SVGEGT. CDR3 length: 15 amino acids. V shed 6 bases, J shed 1 base, and the junction held 6 bases outside the gene matches.

The chain joins TRBV4-1 to TRBJ1-6, with 8 bases identical to TRBD1. Germline values: CDR1 MGHRA, CDR2 YSYEKL. The ends lost 0 bases at V and 6 bases at J; junction bases unmatched: 4. The CDR3 consists of 16 residues. CDR3 protein: CASSQEGTGGNSPLHF. Here the CDR3 DNA reads TGCGCCAGCAGCCAAGAGGGAACAGGGGGTAATTCACCCCTCCACTTT.

The chain combines TRBV3-1 (or the pseudogene TRBV3-2) with TRBJ1-1; 8 nucleotides agree with TRBD1. This CDR3 is built from 14 residues. Germline CDR1 LGHDT, CDR2 YNNKEL (reference sequence). The V and J ends lost 6 bases and 7 bases, in that order; junction bases with no gene match: 10. The CDR3 region has the DNA TGTGCCAGCAGTTCAACAGGGGGGCGGGGTGAAGCTTTCTTT. Encoded protein: CASSSTGGRGEAFF.

The chain is built from TRBV19 and TRBJ1-2; a possible D gene is TRBD1 (6 bases). V was shortened by 0 bases and J by 4 bases, with 9 bases between the two germline ends. The CDR3 contains 14 residues. Germline V lookup: CDR1 LNHDA, CDR2 SQIVND (reference sequence). The CDR3 DNA reads as TGTGCCAGTAGTATAGATCAGGGGATCTATGGCTACACCTTC. It encodes CASSIDQGIYGYTF. Supplemented by reference TRBV19 and TRBJ1-2, the full variable domain reads DGGITQSPKYLFRKEGQNVTLSCEQNLNHDAMYWYRQDPGQGLRLIYYSQIVNDFQKGDIAEGYSVSREKKESFPLTVTSAQKNPTAFYLCASSIDQGIYGYTFGSGTRLTVV.

The chain couples TRBV28 to TRBJ2-2, with 8 positions matching TRBD2. Per the germline V gene, CDR1 is MDHEN and CDR2 is SYDVKM. Trimming cost V 8 bases and J 6 bases; bases outside gene matches: 2. The CDR3 spans 12 residues. In DNA form, the CDR3 reads TGTGCCAGCTCGCGGGGGGCCGGGGAGCTGTTTTTT. It yields the protein CASSRGAGELFF.

The chain links TRBV27 to TRBJ1-5, with D hard to call. Trimming shortened V by 4 bases and J by 3 bases, and 4 bases separated the two germline ends. CDR3 length equals 12 residues. Germline V gives CDR1 MNHEY, CDR2 SMNVEV (reference sequence). CDR3 amino acids: CASSYNNQPQHF. The CDR3 DNA sequence: TGTGCCAGCAGTTACAACAATCAGCCCCAGCATTTT.

The CDR3 region has the DNA TGTGCCAGCAGTCCTAACTGGGGACAGGGGGCGCTTGAGCAGTTCTTC. It yields the protein CASSPNWGQGALEQFF. The chain combines TRBV7-9 with TRBJ2-1, with 12 bases identical to TRBD1. The CDR3 spans 16 residues. Trimming took 6 bases from V and 9 from J; bases not matched to a gene: 12. Germline CDR1 is SEHNR and CDR2 is FQNEAQ (reference sequence).

CDR3 nucleotides: TGTGCCATCAGAGGGGAGGCCGGGCACACAGATACGCAGTATTTT. Amino acids: CAIRGEAGHTDTQYF. The chain employs TRBV10-3 and TRBJ2-3; D possibly corresponds to TRBD2 (6 bases). Germline CDR1 and CDR2: ENHRY and SYGVKD. V was clipped by 6 bases and J by 2 bases, with 15 bases between them. This CDR3 is built from 15 residues.

J is TRBJ2-1 and V is TRBV5-1; 9 bases align to TRBD1. With 0 bases clipped from V and 1 base from J, the junction kept 2 bases outside the gene matches. The germline V gene has CDR1 SGHRS and CDR2 YFSETQ. The CDR3 loop spans 16 amino acids. CDR3 nucleotides: TGCGCCAGCAGCTTGGGTGGGACAGGGTCCTACAATGAGCAGTTCTTC. It yields the protein CASSLGGTGSYNEQFF.

This chain links TRBV7-2 with TRBJ2-3, with 7 positions matching TRBD1. The CDR3 has 13 amino acids. After removal of 5 bases from V and 6 bases from J, the junction contained 5 bases not matched to a gene. Germline V gene data show CDR1 as SGHTA and CDR2 as FQGNSA. The CDR3 sequence: CASSLGTEDTQYF. In DNA, the CDR3 is TGTGCCAGCAGCCTAGGGACAGAGGATACGCAGTATTTT.

This clone showed up just a few times. The chain recombines TRBV28 with TRBJ1-3, with D possibly TRBD1 on 6 matching bases. V was shortened by 5 bases and J by 2 bases, with 7 bases between the two germline ends. Germline V CDR1 and CDR2: MDHEN, SYDVKM. The CDR3 runs to 13 residues. The CDR3 nucleotides are TGTGCCAGCAGTGCAGGGGCTGGAAACACCATATATTTT. It specifies CASSAGAGNTIYF. Complete variable domain (other parts from reference TRBV28 and TRBJ1-3): DVKVTQSSRYLVKRTGEKVFLECVQDMDHENMFWYRQDPGLGLRLIYFSYDVKMKEKGDIPEGYSVSREKKERFSLILESASTNQTSMYLCASSAGAGNTIYFGEGSWLTVV.

V is TRBV6-6 and J is TRBJ1-1; 8 bases align to TRBD1. V lost 7 bases and J lost 4; bases outside the gene matches: 8. CDR1 and CDR2 (germline): MNHNY, SVGAGI (reference sequence). The CDR3 spans 14 residues. CDR3: CASMTSGGGTEAFF. The CDR3 region has the DNA TGTGCCAGCATGACTTCAGGGGGCGGCACTGAAGCTTTCTTT.

The rearrangement links TRBV19 to TRBJ1-2; TRBD1 matches at 9 bases. CDR3 size: 14 residues. Germline V CDR1 and CDR2: LNHDA, SQIVND (reference sequence). The CDR3 region is CATPGQGSGGGYTF. The CDR3 nucleotides are TGTGCTACCCCGGGACAGGGCTCCGGGGGAGGCTACACCTTC.

This sequence joins TRBV7-2 and TRBJ2-2; D unclear. The V gene lost 1 base and the J gene lost 1 base, with 7 bases spanning the gap. There are 15 residues in the CDR3. Germline V gene lookup returns CDR1 SGHTA and CDR2 FQGNSA. In nucleotides, the CDR3 is TGTGCCAGCAGCTTAGGAGGTGTGAACACCGGGGAGCTGTTTTTT. This gives the protein CASSLGGVNTGELFF.

V usage is TRBV11-3 and J usage is TRBJ1-3, with D tentatively TRBD1 (5 bases). CDR3 size: 15 residues. Between the trimmed V and J ends, which lost 1 base and 4 bases, there was a span of 11 bases. Germline V gene sequence: CDR1 SGHNT, CDR2 YENEEA. The CDR3 loop is CASSLASGIGNTIYF. The DNA of the CDR3 is TGTGCCAGCAGCTTAGCCTCAGGGATCGGAAACACCATATATTTT.